Below, 22 T cell receptor beta chains from the same sample are listed, as sequenced in a study of T cell clonality in common variable immunodeficiency. Sequencing used immunoSEQ multiplex PCR; TCRdb keeps in-frame clones, though not all of them. The sample is made up of tens of thousands of clones, none counted only once. The sample comprised peripheral blood mononuclear cells. These receptor sequences come from a person between 18 and 75 years old in good health.

This clone was detected ten times or more. Read data end 3 residues before the CDR3 end; the end is taken from the germline J gene. The rearrangement uses TRBV19 and TRBJ2-7; D is undetermined. Trimming cost V 5 bases and J 2 bases, with 13 bases left between them. The CDR3 totals 14 residues. Germline loops: CDR1 LNHDA, CDR2 SQIVND (reference sequence). The DNA read from the CDR3 is TGTGCCAGTAGTCCCCTCTATACGACCTACGAG. Its protein product is CASSPLYTTYE. In full, the CDR3 reads CASSPLYTTYEQYF. The variable domain in full, completed from reference TRBV19 and TRBJ2-7, reads DGGITQSPKYLFRKEGQNVTLSCEQNLNHDAMYWYRQDPGQGLRLIYYSQIVNDFQKGDIAEGYSVSREKKESFPLTVTSAQKNPTAFYLCASSPLYTTYEQYFGPGTRLTVT.

There are many counts of this clone. The read terminates 3 residues before the CDR3 end, so the remaining end is supplied by the germline J gene. V is TRBV20-1 and J is TRBJ1-2, with TRBD1 identical over 7 bases. Germline-derived CDR1 and CDR2 are DFQATT and SNEGSKA (reference sequence). The length of the CDR3 is 14 residues. CDR3 DNA (partial): TGCAGTGCTAGGGAGGGGGACAGACAACGGGGC. Translation: CSAREGDRQRG. The full CDR3 protein reads CSAREGDRQRGYTF.

This clone was observed a few times. The read stops 3 residues short of the end of the CDR3; the missing end is completed from the germline J gene. This chain links TRBV7-9 with TRBJ2-7, with TRBD1 matching over 10 bases. The V gene end was trimmed by 2 bases and the J gene end by 3 bases; junction bases not matched to a gene: 1. Looked up from germline, CDR1 is SEHNR and CDR2 is FQNEAQ (reference sequence). This CDR3 is built from 14 residues. CDR3 region: CASSLWTGGYEQYF. The DNA read from the CDR3 is TGTGCCAGCAGCTTATGGACAGGGGGCTACGAG.

This clone was seen at least ten times. The read ends 3 residues early relative to the CDR3; the germline J gene fills the gap. The chain couples TRBV5-1 to TRBJ2-5, with D possibly TRBD1 on 6 matching bases. Germline CDR1 is SGHRS and CDR2 is YFSETQ. Deletions cut 4 bases from V and 1 base from J, with 11 bases between. The CDR3 length is 14 residues. This CDR3 is CASSNSDSQETQYF. The covered CDR3 bases are TGCGCCAGCAGCAACTCGGACAGCCAAGAGACC.

This clone was observed at least ten times. CDR3 protein: CASSVGGSGYTF. The CDR3 bases that were read are TGTGCCAGCAGCGTAGGGGGCTCTGGC. This chain links TRBV7-2 with TRBJ1-2; TRBD1 matches at 7 bases. Read data end 3 residues before the CDR3 end; the end is taken from the germline J gene. V was pared by 5 bases and J by 7 bases, with 4 bases of the junction left unmatched. Germline V CDR1 and CDR2: SGHTA, FQGNSA. The CDR3 consists of 12 residues.

This clone was counted many times. CDR3 DNA, as far as it was read: TGTGCCAGCAGCTTAGCGTTAGGACCCTCAGGGGACACTGAA. Translation gives CASSLALGPSGDTE. The complete CDR3 protein is CASSLALGPSGDTEAFF. The chain has TRBV7-2 and TRBJ1-1; D may be TRBD1 (6 bases). The read stops 3 residues short of the end of the CDR3; the missing end is completed from the germline J gene. V lost 0 bases, J lost 3 bases, and 17 bases lay in between. The germline CDR1 and CDR2 sequences are SGHTA and FQGNSA. The CDR3 runs to 17 residues.

This clone was observed at least ten times. The missing CDR3 end, 3 residues past where the read stops, is filled in from the germline J gene. The chain employs TRBV5-1 and TRBJ2-7; weak D call: TRBD1 (6 bases). Per the germline V gene, CDR1 is SGHRS and CDR2 is YFSETQ. The V end lost 2 bases, the J end lost 5 bases, and 17 bases lay between the germline ends. The CDR3 length is 15 residues. CDR3 sequence reads: CASSLDRSGFDEQYF. CDR3 bases read: TGCGCCAGCAGCTTAGACAGGTCCGGCTTTGACGAG.

Ten or more counts support this clone. The read ends 3 residues before the CDR3 terminus; that terminus is restored from the germline J gene. V usage is TRBV19 and J usage is TRBJ1-5; perhaps TRBD1 as D (5 bases). Germline V gene lookup returns CDR1 LNHDA and CDR2 SQIVND (reference sequence). The CDR3 consists of 14 residues. V was shortened by 7 bases and J by 6 bases, with 16 bases between the two germline ends. The DNA read from the CDR3 is TGTGCCAGTACCCCGCGGGGCCTAGGTCAGCCC. It is translated as CASTPRGLGQP. The complete CDR3 reads CASTPRGLGQPQHF.

This clone occurred many times. Relative to the germline gene, one junction end is altered; a read error may explain this. The read is 3 residues too short to cover the CDR3 end, so that end is filled in from the germline J gene. The chain links TRBV7-7 to TRBJ2-7; 10 bases line up with TRBD1. This CDR3 is 15 amino acids long. Germline lookup yields CDR1 SSHAT and CDR2 FNYEAQ (reference sequence). The CDR3 bases that were read are TGTGCTAGCAGCTTAGGACAGGGGGTAAGCTACGAG. It yields the protein CASSLGQGVSYE. The CDR3, in full, reads CASSLGQGVSYEQYF.

For this clone: The CDR3 extends 3 residues past the end of the read, so its final part is completed from the germline J gene. The V call is TRBV5-1, the J call TRBJ1-3; D is uncertain. This CDR3 is built from 16 residues. Per the germline V gene, CDR1 is SGHRS and CDR2 is YFSETQ. V lost 2 bases, J lost 0 bases, and 12 bases lay in between. CDR3 protein: CASSLGPSNSGNTIYF. CDR3 DNA, as far as it was read: TGCGCCAGCAGCTTAGGCCCCTCAAACTCTGGAAACACC.

This clone showed up many times. From the germline J gene comes the end of the CDR3, since the read stops 3 residues before it. The chain couples TRBV27 to TRBJ1-2; D possibly corresponds to TRBD1 (6 bases). This CDR3 contains 20 residues. Per the germline V gene, CDR1 is MNHEY and CDR2 is SMNVEV (reference sequence). The ends were cut back, 1 base at V and 6 bases at J, with 30 bases in the middle. The CDR3: CASSLWIGGGVGGGVNGYTF. The CDR3 DNA, read in part, is TGTGCCAGCAGTTTATGGATCGGCGGAGGAGTAGGGGGAGGAGTGAATGGC.

This clone was seen at least ten times. The observed sequence ends 3 residues before the CDR3 terminus, with the missing tail filled in from the germline J gene. The V gene is TRBV5-1, the J gene TRBJ2-7; possibly TRBD1 or TRBD2 for D (6 bases each). The V and J ends lost 5 bases and 4 bases respectively, with 13 bases between them. The CDR3 spans 13 residues. Germline assignment: CDR1 SGHRS and CDR2 YFSETQ. CDR3 loop: CASRGTGRYEQYF. The part of the CDR3 DNA that was read is TGCGCCAGCAGGGGAACAGGGAGGTACGAG.

This clone was detected ten times or more. The read finishes 3 residues shy of the CDR3 end, and the germline J gene is used to complete it. V usage is TRBV7-2 and J usage is TRBJ1-2; D remains ambiguous. CDR1 is SGHTA, CDR2 FQGNSA, per germline. The CDR3 runs 15 residues. Trimming removed 2 bases from V and 4 bases from J, with 14 bases in between. The sequenced part of the CDR3 DNA is TGTGCCAGCAGCTTATCGGGGTCCGCCACCTATGGC. Amino acids: CASSLSGSATYG. In full, the CDR3 reads CASSLSGSATYGYTF.

This clone showed up many times. The read is 3 residues too short to cover the CDR3 end, so that end is filled in from the germline J gene. The chain couples TRBV10-3 to TRBJ2-3; TRBD2 aligns across 7 bases. J gave up 1 base and V 8 bases, and 3 bases lay outside the gene matches. The germline V gene has CDR1 ENHRY and CDR2 SYGVKD. The CDR3 runs 13 residues. The CDR3 bases that were read are TGTGCCATCGGGGGGGATGGCACAGATACG. Residues: CAIGGDGTDT. The whole CDR3 region reads CAIGGDGTDTQYF.

This clone was observed many times. The read is 3 residues too short to cover the CDR3 end, so that end is filled in from the germline J gene. This chain links TRBV20-1 with TRBJ2-1; TRBD2 matches at 10 bases. V shed 0 bases and J 9 bases; nucleotides not matched to a gene: 5. Germline V gene data show CDR1 as DFQATT and CDR2 as SNEGSKA (reference sequence). The CDR3 runs to 14 residues. The CDR3 bases that were read are TGCAGTGCTAGAGATTTCAAGCGGGAGGGTGAG. It translates to CSARDFKREGE. The entire CDR3 reads CSARDFKREGEQFF.

This clone was seen many times. With the read ending 3 residues before the CDR3 end, the germline J gene is used to fill in that end. The chain links TRBV5-1 to TRBJ1-1; the D is unclear. The ends were cut back, 4 bases at V and 3 bases at J, with 16 bases in the middle. The germline V gene has CDR1 SGHRS and CDR2 YFSETQ. The CDR3 has 15 residues. Incomplete CDR3 DNA: TGCGCCAGCAGCCCGAGTTTGGGTCAGGACACTGAA. It encodes CASSPSLGQDTE. The whole CDR3 sequence is CASSPSLGQDTEAFF.

This clone occurred many times. The read ends 3 residues shy of where the CDR3 ends; the end is completed using the germline J gene. The chain is built from TRBV7-8 and TRBJ1-6; possibly TRBD1 for D (5 bases). This CDR3 is built from 15 residues. V was clipped by 0 bases and J by 7 bases, with 10 bases between them. The germline V gene has CDR1 SGHVS and CDR2 FQNEAQ. The part of the CDR3 DNA that was read is TGTGCCAGCAGCTTAGCCGCTGGGGGGAATTCACCC. As protein: CASSLAAGGNSP. From start to end, the CDR3 is CASSLAAGGNSPLHF.

This clone was observed at least ten times. The CDR3 end lies 3 residues beyond the end of the read and is filled in from the germline J gene. The genes are TRBV29-1 and TRBJ2-5; D remains ambiguous. Germline CDR1 is SQVTM and CDR2 is ANQGSEA. CDR3 length: 13 residues. V lost 7 bases and J 5 bases, leaving 17 bases between the germline ends. This CDR3 reads CSGRPGSVETQYF. The sequenced CDR3 bases are TGCAGCGGCCGTCCCGGGTCGGTGGAGACC.

This clone was detected ten times or more. The observed sequence ends 3 residues before the CDR3 terminus, with the missing tail filled in from the germline J gene. V is TRBV19 and J is TRBJ1-2; D remains ambiguous. CDR3 length: 13 amino acids. Trimming stripped 1 base from V and 3 bases from J, with 6 bases between. Germline lookup yields CDR1 LNHDA and CDR2 SQIVND (reference sequence). This CDR3 reads CASSIVTDYGYTF. The part of the CDR3 DNA that was read is TGTGCCAGTAGTATAGTAACAGACTATGGC.

Many counts were recorded for this clone. The CDR3 goes on 3 residues after the read ends, and that part is filled in from the germline J gene. The chain links TRBV15 to TRBJ1-4, with a possible D match to TRBD1 (6 bases). Germline CDR1 and CDR2: LNHNV and YYDKDF (reference sequence). This CDR3 region has 14 residues. V was clipped by 6 bases and J by 7 bases, with 15 bases between them. The CDR3 reads CATRDSSEGEKLFF. The CDR3 bases that were read are TGTGCCACCAGGGACAGTTCTGAGGGTGAAAAA.

This clone has at least ten counts. Read data end 3 residues before the CDR3 end; the end is taken from the germline J gene. The rearrangement uses TRBV5-1 and TRBJ2-7; a weak D match, TRBD2 (6 bases). V shed 4 bases and J shed 0 bases, with 11 bases lying between them. CDR1 is SGHRS and CDR2 is YFSETQ in the germline V gene. The CDR3 covers 14 residues. Partial CDR3 DNA: TGCGCCAGCAGCCAGTCCGGGGGCTCCTACGAG. This sequence encodes CASSQSGGSYE. From start to end, the CDR3 is CASSQSGGSYEQYF.

Ten or more counts support this clone. The read ends 3 residues early relative to the CDR3; the germline J gene fills the gap. This chain links TRBV6-2 or TRBV6-3 with TRBJ2-1, with 8 bases matching TRBD1. Trimming at V came to 9 bases and at J to 7 bases, leaving 11 bases not matched to a gene. Looked up from germline, CDR1 is MNHEY and CDR2 is SVGEGT. The length of the CDR3 is 14 residues. The part of the CDR3 DNA that was read is TGTGCCAGGGGGCGGCAGGGGGCTAGTAATGAG. Translated, it gives CARGRQGASNE. Given in full, the CDR3 is CARGRQGASNEQFF.